The T cell receptor beta chain described here comes from a study of radiotherapy plus CTLA-4 blockade in lung cancer. V was shortened by 5 bases and J by 9 bases, with 17 bases between the two germline ends. The CDR3 spans 14 residues. The germline CDR1 and CDR2 sequences are MNHNY and SVGAGI (reference sequence). Sequencing was performed with immunoSEQ multiplex PCR; in TCRdb, only in-frame clones are kept and a portion is missing. In the table there are around 40,000 clones, about 70% of which are singletons. The source was peripheral blood, collected from a patient treated with radiotherapy plus ipilimumab. The V gene is TRBV6-6, the J gene TRBJ1-5; D might be TRBD1 (6 bases). The clonotype originates from a human donor with non-small cell lung cancer who had stable disease on radiotherapy plus ipilimumab. The CDR3 DNA reads TGTGCCAGCAGTAAACAGGGAGGGCAGTGGCCCCAGCATTTT. This encodes CASSKQGGQWPQHF.